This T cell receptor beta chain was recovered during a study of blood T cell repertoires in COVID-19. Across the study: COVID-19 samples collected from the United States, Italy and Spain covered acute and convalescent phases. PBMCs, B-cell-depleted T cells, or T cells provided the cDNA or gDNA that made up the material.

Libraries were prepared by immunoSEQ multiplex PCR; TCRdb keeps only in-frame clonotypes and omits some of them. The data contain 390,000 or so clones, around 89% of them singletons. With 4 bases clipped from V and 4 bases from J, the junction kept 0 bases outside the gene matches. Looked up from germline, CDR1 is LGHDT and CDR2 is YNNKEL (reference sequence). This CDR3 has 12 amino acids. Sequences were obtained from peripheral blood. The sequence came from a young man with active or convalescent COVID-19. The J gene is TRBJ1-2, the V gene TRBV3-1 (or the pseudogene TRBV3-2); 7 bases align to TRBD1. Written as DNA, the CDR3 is TGTGCCAGCAGCCGACAGGGCTATGGCTACACCTTC. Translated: CASSRQGYGYTF.